This T cell receptor (beta chain) was sequenced in a study of low-dose radiotherapy and immunotherapy resistance in tumors. Study in general: The study gave Cohort 2 1 Gy per fraction every two weeks, totaling 13 Gy over 26 weeks.

The CDR3 consists of 13 residues. Germline CDR1 is SGHDN and CDR2 is FVKESK. This clonotype was seen at least ten times. Germline and junction disagree at one end, which may indicate a read error. TRAV- and TRBV-specific primers, spanning alpha and beta chains, primed first-strand cDNA. Using a constant-region primer together with a V-primer adapter, TCRs were subjected to 15 to 25 PCR cycles of amplification. Each CDR3 protein is one row after TCRdb ran MiXCR on the reads. The data show tens of thousands of distinct CDR3 sequences, roughly 29% seen once. Time point specified: before trial treatment. Patients with advanced, tumor-infiltrating lymphocyte-negative solid tumors were eligible.

This TCR came from a male donor with rectosigmoid adenocarcinoma. V is TRBV14 and J is TRBJ2-4; 9 bases agree with TRBD1. Source: PBMCs, taken before treatment. The CDR3 spells CASSPLQGALQNF. The CDR3, as DNA: TGTGCCAGCAGCCCATTACAGGGGGCTCTTCAGAACTTC.